This T cell receptor (beta chain) is drawn from a study of human T cells and chemical hapten exposure. Deletions cut 8 bases from V and 3 bases from J, with 11 bases between. Germline CDR1 and CDR2: MNHEY and SVGAGI. CDR3 length equals 13 residues. As to time point: patch test 3, about 24 weeks after DPC sensitization. The treatment: therapeutic diphenylcyclopropenone sensitization with weekly scalp DPC. Attachment of unique molecular identifiers to individual cDNA molecules was performed in the library. TCRdb fed the RACE reads into MiXCR, producing one record per CDR3 protein. The sample shows 90,000 to 110,000 distinct CDR3 sequences, less than 40% of them seen only once.

This TCR came from a man aged 40-49 years with alopecia areata. Some clones in this sample may be carry-over from other donors' samples. V is TRBV6-5 and J is TRBJ2-1, with D possibly being TRBD1 or TRBD2 (5 bases each). The material sequenced was whole blood, taken in connection with sensitization to the hapten diphenylcyclopropenone (DPC). This CDR3 is CASRGRGYNEQFF. CDR3 bases: TGTGCCAGCCGGGGCCGCGGCTACAATGAGCAGTTCTTC.